The clone carrying this T cell receptor beta chain has only a few counts. The sample originates from a study of shared clonotypes between healthy human individuals. Looking at the study overall: Each donor's CD8 memory used one plate, CD8 naive two, each CD4 subset three.

Only CD45RO-negative cells positively selected for CCR7 counted as naive CD8 cells, so terminally differentiated effector memory CD45RA+ cells were excluded. A 200 ng quantity of DNA, 25,000 to 30,000 T cell genomes, went into the sorted-subset replicate PCRs. Study processing details: For the immunoSEQ data, sequences were junction-only without quality scores, so filtering differed. Generated by immunoSEQ multiplex PCR, the TCRdb table keeps only in-frame clones and is missing some. That table supplies the V and J calls and clone size; D and trimming were determined from the DNA. The profile shows 2 million or so clones, about 95% of them singletons. What was sequenced was naive CD8+ T cells sorted from blood. This clonotype was sampled from a man aged 18 to 30 in good health.

This CDR3 is CASSLSGTGLEKLFF. The CDR3 region has the DNA TGTGCCAGCAGCTTATCGGGGACAGGGCTGGAAAAACTGTTTTTT. This sequence joins TRBV13 and TRBJ1-4; TRBD1 agrees at 9 bases. After removal of 2 bases from V and 8 bases from J, the junction contained 6 bases not matched to a gene. CDR1 and CDR2 from the germline V gene are PRHDT and FYEKMQ (reference sequence). The CDR3 covers 15 residues.